The clone carrying this TCR beta chain was seen a handful of times. Its matching antigen is unknown. The CDR3 extends over 15 amino acids. With 4 bases removed from V and 7 bases from J, the gap between germline ends came to 17 bases. Germline values: CDR1 SQVTM, CDR2 ANQGSEA. This record belongs to a study of response to subunit inactivated influenza vaccine. General observations from the study: Authors suggested that a seasonal influenza vaccination recruits few new T cells each time.

TCRdb called the RT-PCR reads again in MiXCR, with one record for every CDR3 protein. The sample lists hundreds of thousands of distinct CDR3 sequences; about 18% were seen once. The sample in question was PBMCs from blood, obtained more than 4 days after vaccination. The rearrangement links TRBV29-1 to TRBJ1-6; D gene unclear. The clonotype was recovered from a middle-aged man who received an inactivated influenza vaccine. The CDR3 DNA follows: TGCAGCGTTGGGTTGGCCCTATTAGACAATTCACCCCTCCACTTT. Translation gives CSVGLALLDNSPLHF.